This T cell receptor (beta chain) originates from a study of T cell repertoires in cytomegalovirus infection. As to this clonotype: Antigen: not known. One end of the junction varies from germline; a read error may be responsible.

MiXCR was run by TCRdb on the reads, yielding one entry per CDR3 protein. Of 550,000 to 700,000 distinct CDR3 sequences listed, about 40% are singletons. The receptor was derived from a human donor in good health (CMV status not recorded). Some clones in this sample may be carry-over from other donors' samples. The material was cultured PBMCs, obtained from culture after CMV antigen stimulation.

Here the CDR3 reads CAPRAKETQYF. As DNA, the CDR3 is TGTGCCCCCAGAGCCAAAGAGACCCAGTACTTT. V is TRBV24-1 and J is TRBJ2-5; D unresolved. This CDR3 is built from 11 residues. CDR1 and CDR2 from the germline V gene are KGHDR and SFDVKD.